This T cell receptor beta chain emerged from a study of STAT5B mutations in CD4+ large granular lymphocyte leukemia. Original processing methods: Lowest detectable productive clonotype frequency was 2.59 x 10-5. Here immunoSEQ multiplex PCR was the method, and the copy in TCRdb shows in-frame clones only, minus some. That table gives V, J and clone size, and the DNA gave D and trimming. The sample has tens of thousands of clones; more than 65% are singletons. CDR1 and CDR2 from the germline V gene are SEHNR and FQNEAQ (reference sequence). The V end was cut by 0 bases, the J end by 2 bases, with 10 bases between. This CDR3 is 15 amino acids long.

The chain employs TRBV7-9 and TRBJ1-2; the D is unclear. The sample was CD4+ T cells from blood buffy coats. The TCR originated in a human donor in good health. CDR3 DNA: TGTGCCAGCAGCTTAGCTTCGACGGGGAACTATGGCTACACCTTC. Translation: CASSLASTGNYGYTF.